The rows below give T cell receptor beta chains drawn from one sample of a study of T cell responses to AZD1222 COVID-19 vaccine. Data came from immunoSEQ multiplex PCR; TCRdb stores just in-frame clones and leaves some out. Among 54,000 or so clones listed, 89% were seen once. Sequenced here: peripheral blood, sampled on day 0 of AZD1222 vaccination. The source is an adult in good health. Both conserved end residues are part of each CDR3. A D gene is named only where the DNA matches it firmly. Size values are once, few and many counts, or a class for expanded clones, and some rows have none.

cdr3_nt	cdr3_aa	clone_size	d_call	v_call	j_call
TGTGCCAGCAGCAAAGTTTGGAATGGGACCCAGTACTTC	CASSKVWNGTQYF	NA	NA	TRBV21-1	TRBJ2-5
TGTGCCAGCAGCCCCAAAAGAAATAACTACGAGCAGTACTTC	CASSPKRNNYEQYF	once	NA	TRBV4-2	TRBJ2-7
TGTGCCAGCTCTGGCCAACAGGTATTCGAAAAACTGTTTTTT	CASSGQQVFEKLFF	NA	NA	TRBV6-5	TRBJ1-4
TGTGCCAGCAGCAACACACTGAACACTGAAGCTTTCTTT	CASSNTLNTEAFF	NA	NA	TRBV6-4	TRBJ1-1
TGTGCCAGCAGCTTGGCAGGGGGGCCGTCCTACAATGAGCAGTTCTTC	CASSLAGGPSYNEQFF	NA	NA	TRBV5-4	TRBJ2-1
TGTGCCAGCAGCTTAGAGGGGCAGGGTCCCTACGAGCAGTACTTC	CASSLEGQGPYEQYF	NA	NA	TRBV7-8	TRBJ2-7
TGTGCCAGCAGTTGGGACTCTTCAAATTACGAGCAGTACTTC	CASSWDSSNYEQYF	NA	NA	TRBV6-5	TRBJ2-7
TGTGCCAGTCAGGGGGGTACCTATGGCTACACCTTC	CASQGGTYGYTF	NA	TRBD1	TRBV5-4	TRBJ1-2
TGCGCCAGCAGCCAAGTATCAGGGCCTGACTATGGCTACACCTTC	CASSQVSGPDYGYTF	NA	NA	TRBV4-1	TRBJ1-2
TGTGCCAGCAGTTACTGGGGGGCTGGGAACACCATATATTTT	CASSYWGAGNTIYF	NA	NA	TRBV6-5	TRBJ1-3
TGTGCCAGCAGTTTAACATTGAACACTGAAGCTTTCTTT	CASSLTLNTEAFF	NA	NA	TRBV28	TRBJ1-1
TGCGCCAGCAGCTTTTTCCCGGCTAGCGGGGGGGGTTACAATGAGCAGTTCTTC	CASSFFPASGGGYNEQFF	NA	TRBD2	TRBV5-1	TRBJ2-1
TGTGCCTGGACCCCAGTTAGCGGGAGGACTCTCGAGCAGTACTTC	CAWTPVSGRTLEQYF	NA	TRBD2	TRBV30	TRBJ2-7
TGTGCCAGCAGCCAGACGGGGAACACTGAAGCTTTCTTT	CASSQTGNTEAFF	NA	NA	TRBV4-2	TRBJ1-1
TGTGCCAGCAGTGACCTCGGAAACACCATATATTTT	CASSDLGNTIYF	NA	NA	TRBV25-1	TRBJ1-3
TGTGCCAGCAGCCCGGGGACAGGGGCCACCGGGGAGCTGTTTTTT	CASSPGTGATGELFF	NA	TRBD1	TRBV3-1/TRBV3-2	TRBJ2-2
TGCAGTGTTCCGGATCCGCCACGCTACACCTTC	CSVPDPPRYTF	NA	NA	TRBV20-1	TRBJ1-2
TGTGCCAGCAGCTTAGGCTCCGCAGGGTACTTCTACACCTTC	CASSLGSAGYFYTF	NA	NA	TRBV7-2	TRBJ1-2
TGTGCCAGCAGCTTATCCTACACAGATACGCAGTATTTT	CASSLSYTDTQYF	NA	NA	TRBV7-9	TRBJ2-3
TGTGCCAGTAAATCGGGGGGGGTTCATCAGCCCCAGCATTTT	CASKSGGVHQPQHF	NA	NA	TRBV19	TRBJ1-5
TGTGCCAGCACCGGGACAGGGCGCTACGAGCAGTACTTC	CASTGTGRYEQYF	NA	TRBD1	TRBV11-2	TRBJ2-7
TGTGCCAGCAGTCGAACAGGCAGGAACACTGAAGCTTTCTTT	CASSRTGRNTEAFF	NA	NA	TRBV6-5	TRBJ1-1
TGTGCCAGTAGTATATGGGCTAGCGGGACCTACGAGCAGTACTTC	CASSIWASGTYEQYF	NA	TRBD2	TRBV19	TRBJ2-7
TGTGCCAGCAGCGCCCGGACAGGGGGCGTTGGCCCGCAGTATTTT	CASSARTGGVGPQYF	NA	TRBD1	TRBV9	TRBJ2-3
TGTGCCAGCAGCTTGTGGATCGGGAGGGGCGGGGAGCTGTTTTTT	CASSLWIGRGGELFF	NA	TRBD2	TRBV5-4	TRBJ2-2
TGCGCCAGCAGCAGAGGGGAAGCGAACACCGGGGAGCTGTTTTTT	CASSRGEANTGELFF	NA	NA	TRBV5-1	TRBJ2-2